Shown below are 5 T cell receptor beta chains from a single sample sequenced in a study of PD-L1 blockade in urothelial cancer. Sequencing was performed with immunoSEQ multiplex PCR; in TCRdb, only in-frame clones are kept and a portion is missing. The sample has 11,000 to 15,000 clones, roughly 90% seen once. The sequences come from PBMCs, collected around atezolizumab (anti-PD-L1) treatment. All receptors come from a man aged 70-80 years with urothelial cancer.

The CDR3 DNA reads as TGTGCCAGCAGCTTTGCCCGGGGAAACACCATATATTTT. It specifies CASSFARGNTIYF. The rearrangement joins TRBV6-5 to TRBJ1-3; D remains unclear. The CDR3 spans 13 residues. CDR1 is MNHEY, CDR2 SVGAGI, per germline. Between the trimmed V and J ends, which lost 6 bases and 4 bases, there was a span of 10 bases.

The rearrangement links TRBV5-1 to TRBJ2-2; possibly TRBD1 for D (6 bases). V lost 4 bases, J lost 5 bases, and 15 bases lay in between. Germline CDR1 and CDR2: SGHRS and YFSETQ. The CDR3 loop spans 15 amino acids. CDR3 in amino acids: CASSLTPTGTGELFF. DNA of the CDR3: TGCGCCAGCAGCCTAACACCGACAGGAACCGGGGAGCTGTTTTTT.

The chain is built from TRBV29-1 and TRBJ1-1; D not certain. Looked up from germline, CDR1 is SQVTM and CDR2 is ANQGSEA. The CDR3 has 13 residues. V shed 6 bases and J shed 5 bases, with 16 bases lying between them. The CDR3 nucleotides read TGCAGCGTCATAGCACAAGGAGGGACTGAAGCTTTCTTT. This codes for CSVIAQGGTEAFF.

V is TRBV11-3 and J is TRBJ1-1, with 9 bases identical to TRBD1. The CDR3 loop spans 15 amino acids. The V segment lost 5 bases and the J segment 3 bases; nucleotides outside the gene matches: 7. Germline-derived CDR1 and CDR2 are SGHNT and YENEEA. This chain's CDR3 is CASSGGQGKDTEAFF. CDR3 sequence (DNA): TGTGCCAGCAGCGGAGGACAGGGGAAGGACACTGAAGCTTTCTTT.

This clone is a singleton in its sample. This chain connects TRBV6-5 to TRBJ2-5, with D possibly matching TRBD2 (6 bases). Trimming cost V 6 bases and J 4 bases, with 18 bases left between them. The CDR3 contains 15 residues. CDR1 and CDR2 (germline): MNHEY, SVGAGI. The CDR3 loop reads CASRSSGGGGETQYF. The CDR3 nucleotides are TGTGCCAGCAGGAGTAGCGGAGGTGGTGGAGAGACCCAGTACTTC.